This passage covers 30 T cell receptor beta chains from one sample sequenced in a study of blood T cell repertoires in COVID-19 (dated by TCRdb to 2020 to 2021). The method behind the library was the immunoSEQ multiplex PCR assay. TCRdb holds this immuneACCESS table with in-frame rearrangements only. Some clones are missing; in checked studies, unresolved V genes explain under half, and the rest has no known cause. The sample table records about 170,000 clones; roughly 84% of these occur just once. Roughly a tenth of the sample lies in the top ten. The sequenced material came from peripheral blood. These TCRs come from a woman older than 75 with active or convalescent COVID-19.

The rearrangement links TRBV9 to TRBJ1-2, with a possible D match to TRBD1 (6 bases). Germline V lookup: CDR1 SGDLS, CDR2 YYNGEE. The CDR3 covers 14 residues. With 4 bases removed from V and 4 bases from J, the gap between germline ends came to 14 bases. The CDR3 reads CASSSDQGTYGYTF. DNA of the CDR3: TGTGCCAGCAGCTCAGACCAGGGGACCTATGGCTACACCTTC.

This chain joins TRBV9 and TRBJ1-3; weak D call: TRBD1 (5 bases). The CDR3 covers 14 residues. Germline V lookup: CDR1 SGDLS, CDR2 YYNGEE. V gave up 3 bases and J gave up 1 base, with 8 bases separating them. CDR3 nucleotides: TGTGCCAGCAGCGGACAGAGGTCTGGAAACACCATATATTTT. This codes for CASSGQRSGNTIYF. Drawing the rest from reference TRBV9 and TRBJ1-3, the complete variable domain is DSGVTQTPKHLITATGQRVTLRCSPRSGDLSVYWYQQSLDQGLQFLIQYYNGEERAKGNILERFSAQQFPDLHSELNLSSLELGDSALYFCASSGQRSGNTIYFGEGSWLTVV.

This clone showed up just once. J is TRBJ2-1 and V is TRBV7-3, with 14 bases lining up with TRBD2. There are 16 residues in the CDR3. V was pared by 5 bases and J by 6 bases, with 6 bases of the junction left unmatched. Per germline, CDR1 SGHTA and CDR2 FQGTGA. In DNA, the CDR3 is TGTGCCAGCAGCCCCAGGGGACTAGCGGGAGCCAATGAGCAGTTCTTC. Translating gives CASSPRGLAGANEQFF.

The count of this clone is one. The CDR3 loop reads CATRAGYAGFPGELFF. The CDR3 DNA is TGTGCCACCAGGGCGGGCTACGCGGGGTTTCCCGGGGAGCTGTTTTTT. The V call is TRBV15, the J call TRBJ2-2, with D possibly TRBD2 on 6 matching bases. In germline, CDR1 is LNHNV, CDR2 YYDKDF (reference sequence). This CDR3 comprises 16 residues. V lost 6 bases, J lost 6 bases, and 20 bases lay in between. The complete variable domain, with remaining parts taken from reference TRBV15 and TRBJ2-2, reads DAMVIQNPRYQVTQFGKPVTLSCSQTLNHNVMYWYQQKSSQAPKLLFHYYDKDFNNEADTPDNFQSRRPNTSFCFLDIRSPGLGDTAMYLCATRAGYAGFPGELFFGEGSRLTVL.

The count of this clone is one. CDR3 DNA: TGTGCCAGTAGTCCCGACGGGAGGGGGACAGATACGCAGTATTTT. Translated, it gives CASSPDGRGTDTQYF. The chain carries TRBV19 and TRBJ2-3, with 8 positions matching TRBD2. The CDR3 length is 15 residues. The V gene's germline CDR1 is LNHDA and CDR2 SQIVND (reference sequence). The J segment lost 3 bases and the V segment lost 5 bases, leaving 7 bases of the junction unmatched. Drawing the rest from reference TRBV19 and TRBJ2-3, the complete variable domain is DGGITQSPKYLFRKEGQNVTLSCEQNLNHDAMYWYRQDPGQGLRLIYYSQIVNDFQKGDIAEGYSVSREKKESFPLTVTSAQKNPTAFYLCASSPDGRGTDTQYFGPGTRLTVL.

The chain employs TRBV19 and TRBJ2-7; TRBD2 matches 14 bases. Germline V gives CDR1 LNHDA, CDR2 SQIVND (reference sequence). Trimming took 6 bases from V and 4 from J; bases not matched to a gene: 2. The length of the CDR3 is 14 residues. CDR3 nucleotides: TGTGCCAGTAGCCGACTAGCGGGAGGGTACGAGCAGTACTTC. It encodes CASSRLAGGYEQYF.

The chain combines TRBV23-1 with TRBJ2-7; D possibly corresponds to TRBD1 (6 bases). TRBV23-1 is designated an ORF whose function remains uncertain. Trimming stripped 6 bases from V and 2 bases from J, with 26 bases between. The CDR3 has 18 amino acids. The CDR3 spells CASRGGVATCAAPYEQYF. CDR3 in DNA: TGCGCCAGCAGAGGGGGAGTAGCTACCTGCGCTGCCCCCTACGAGCAGTACTTC.

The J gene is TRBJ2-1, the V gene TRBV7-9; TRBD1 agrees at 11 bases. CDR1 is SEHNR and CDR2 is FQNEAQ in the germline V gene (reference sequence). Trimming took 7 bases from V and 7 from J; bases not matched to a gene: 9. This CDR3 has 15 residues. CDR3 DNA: TGTGCCAGCACCTCGGGGACAGGGGGATCAAATGAGCAGTTCTTC. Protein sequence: CASTSGTGGSNEQFF.

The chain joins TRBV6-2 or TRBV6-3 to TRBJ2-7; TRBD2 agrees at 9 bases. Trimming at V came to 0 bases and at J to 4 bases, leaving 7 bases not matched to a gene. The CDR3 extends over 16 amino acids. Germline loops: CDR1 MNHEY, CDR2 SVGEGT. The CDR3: CASSYSWREGPYEQYF. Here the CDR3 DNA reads TGTGCCAGCAGTTACTCGTGGCGGGAGGGCCCGTACGAGCAGTACTTC.

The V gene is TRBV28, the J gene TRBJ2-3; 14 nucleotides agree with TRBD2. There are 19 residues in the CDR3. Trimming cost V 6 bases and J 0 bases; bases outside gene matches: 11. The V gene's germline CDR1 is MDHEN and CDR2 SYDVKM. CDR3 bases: TGTGCCAGCAGCGTTACCGGGACTAGCGGGAGATCTAGCACAGATACGCAGTATTTT. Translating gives CASSVTGTSGRSSTDTQYF. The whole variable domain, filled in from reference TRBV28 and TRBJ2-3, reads DVKVTQSSRYLVKRTGEKVFLECVQDMDHENMFWYRQDPGLGLRLIYFSYDVKMKEKGDIPEGYSVSREKKERFSLILESASTNQTSMYLCASSVTGTSGRSSTDTQYFGPGTRLTVL.

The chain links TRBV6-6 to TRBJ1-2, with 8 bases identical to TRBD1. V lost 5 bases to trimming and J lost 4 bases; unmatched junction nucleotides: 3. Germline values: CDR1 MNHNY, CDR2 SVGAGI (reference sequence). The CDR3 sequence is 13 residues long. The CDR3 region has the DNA TGTGCCAGCAGTGACAGGGGTAGCTATGGCTACACCTTC. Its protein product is CASSDRGSYGYTF.

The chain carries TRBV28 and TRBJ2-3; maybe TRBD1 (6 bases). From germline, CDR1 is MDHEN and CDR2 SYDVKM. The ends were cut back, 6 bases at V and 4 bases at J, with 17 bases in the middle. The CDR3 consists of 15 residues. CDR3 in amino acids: CASSFTGFKADTQYF. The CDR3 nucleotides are TGTGCCAGCAGCTTCACAGGGTTTAAAGCAGATACGCAGTATTTT.

The CDR3 spells CASSPRLRGDGYTF. CDR3 nucleotides: TGTGCCAGCAGTCCCCGTCTCAGGGGGGATGGCTACACCTTC. V and J are TRBV27 and TRBJ1-2; 7 nucleotides align to TRBD1. After removal of 5 bases from V and 6 bases from J, the junction contained 9 bases not matched to a gene. There are 14 residues in the CDR3. In germline, CDR1 is MNHEY, CDR2 SMNVEV (reference sequence).

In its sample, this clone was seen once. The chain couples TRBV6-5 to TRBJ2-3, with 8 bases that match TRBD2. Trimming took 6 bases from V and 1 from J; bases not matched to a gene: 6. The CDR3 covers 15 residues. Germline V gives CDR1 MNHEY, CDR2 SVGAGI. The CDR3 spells CASRAAGDGTDTQYF. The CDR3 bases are TGTGCCAGCAGGGCAGCGGGAGATGGCACAGATACGCAGTATTTT.

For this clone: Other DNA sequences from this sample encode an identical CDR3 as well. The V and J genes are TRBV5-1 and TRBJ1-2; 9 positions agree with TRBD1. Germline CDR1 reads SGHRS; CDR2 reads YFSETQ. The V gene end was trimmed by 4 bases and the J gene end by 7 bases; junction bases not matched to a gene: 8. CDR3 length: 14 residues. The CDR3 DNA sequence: TGCGCCAGCAGCCCAACAGGGGGCGTGGGTGGCTACACCTTC. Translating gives CASSPTGGVGGYTF.

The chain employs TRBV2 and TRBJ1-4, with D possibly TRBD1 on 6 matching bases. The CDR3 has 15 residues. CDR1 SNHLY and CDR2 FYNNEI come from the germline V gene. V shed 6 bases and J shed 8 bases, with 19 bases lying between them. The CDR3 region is CASRAMGAAVEKLFF. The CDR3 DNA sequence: TGTGCCAGCAGGGCTATGGGGGCCGCGGTAGAAAAACTGTTTTTT.

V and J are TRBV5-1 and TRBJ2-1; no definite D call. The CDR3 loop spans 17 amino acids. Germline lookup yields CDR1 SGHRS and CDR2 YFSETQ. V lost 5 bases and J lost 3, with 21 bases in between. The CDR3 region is CASSSGRGARSYNEQFF. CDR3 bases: TGCGCCAGCAGTTCCGGCCGCGGAGCTCGAAGCTACAATGAGCAGTTCTTC.

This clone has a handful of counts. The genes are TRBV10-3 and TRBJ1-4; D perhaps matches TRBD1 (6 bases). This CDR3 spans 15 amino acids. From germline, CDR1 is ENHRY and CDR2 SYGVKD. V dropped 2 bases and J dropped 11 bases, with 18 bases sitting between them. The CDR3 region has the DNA TGTGCCATCAGTGAGCAGGCCGGGACAACAAATAAACTGTTTTTT. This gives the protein CAISEQAGTTNKLFF.

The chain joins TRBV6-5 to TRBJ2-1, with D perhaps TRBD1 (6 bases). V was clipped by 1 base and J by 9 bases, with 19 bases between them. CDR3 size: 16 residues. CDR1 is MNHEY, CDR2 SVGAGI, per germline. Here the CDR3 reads CASSYLPGTPRGEQFF. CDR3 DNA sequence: TGTGCCAGCAGTTACTTACCCGGGACACCACGGGGTGAGCAGTTCTTC.

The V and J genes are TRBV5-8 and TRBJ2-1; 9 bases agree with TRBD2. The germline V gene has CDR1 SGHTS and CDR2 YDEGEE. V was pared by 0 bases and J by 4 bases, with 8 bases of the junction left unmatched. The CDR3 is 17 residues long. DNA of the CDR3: TGTGCCAGCAGCTTGGTCCCTAGCGGGATGCGGTACAATGAGCAGTTCTTC. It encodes CASSLVPSGMRYNEQFF.

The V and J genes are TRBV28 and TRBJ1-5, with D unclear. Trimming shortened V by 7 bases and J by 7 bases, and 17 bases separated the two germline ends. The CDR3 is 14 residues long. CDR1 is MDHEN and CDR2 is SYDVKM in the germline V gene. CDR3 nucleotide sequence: TGTGCCAGCACCCTTCAGCTCCGGGTACAGCCCCAGCATTTT. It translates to CASTLQLRVQPQHF.

The CDR3 protein is CASSFESSLNGYTF. In nucleotides, the CDR3 is TGTGCCAGCAGTTTCGAGTCAAGTCTCAATGGCTACACCTTC. This chain links TRBV7-9 with TRBJ1-2, with D unresolved. Germline V gene lookup returns CDR1 SEHNR and CDR2 FQNEAQ (reference sequence). The V end was cut by 6 bases, the J end by 6 bases, with 17 bases between. The CDR3 contains 14 residues.

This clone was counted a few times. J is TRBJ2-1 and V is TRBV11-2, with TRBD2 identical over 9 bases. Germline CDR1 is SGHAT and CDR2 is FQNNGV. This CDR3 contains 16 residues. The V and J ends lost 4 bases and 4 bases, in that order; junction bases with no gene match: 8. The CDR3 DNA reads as TGTGCCAGCAGCTCCCATAGCGGGAGAAGGTACAATGAGCAGTTCTTC. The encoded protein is CASSSHSGRRYNEQFF.

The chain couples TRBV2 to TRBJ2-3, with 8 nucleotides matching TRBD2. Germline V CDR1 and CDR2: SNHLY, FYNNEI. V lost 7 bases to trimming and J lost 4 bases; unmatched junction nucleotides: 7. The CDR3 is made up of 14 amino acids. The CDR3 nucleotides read TGTGCCAGCAATAGCGGGGATGGAGCAGATACGCAGTATTTT. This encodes CASNSGDGADTQYF. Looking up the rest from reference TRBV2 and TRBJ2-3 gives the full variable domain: EPEVTQTPSHQVTQMGQEVILRCVPISNHLYFYWYRQILGQKVEFLVSFYNNEISEKSEIFDDQFSVERPDGSNFTLKIRSTKLEDSAMYFCASNSGDGADTQYFGPGTRLTVL.

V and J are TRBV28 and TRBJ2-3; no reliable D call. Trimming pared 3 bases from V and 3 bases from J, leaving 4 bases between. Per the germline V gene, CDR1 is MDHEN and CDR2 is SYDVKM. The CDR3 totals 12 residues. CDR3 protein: CASSFSTDTQYF. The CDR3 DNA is TGTGCCAGCAGTTTTTCGACAGATACGCAGTATTTT.

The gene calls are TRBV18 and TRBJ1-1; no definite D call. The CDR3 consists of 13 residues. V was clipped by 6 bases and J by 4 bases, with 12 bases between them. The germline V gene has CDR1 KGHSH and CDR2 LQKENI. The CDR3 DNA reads TGTGCCAGCTCGCTTGACTCGATCACTGAAGCTTTCTTT. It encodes CASSLDSITEAFF.

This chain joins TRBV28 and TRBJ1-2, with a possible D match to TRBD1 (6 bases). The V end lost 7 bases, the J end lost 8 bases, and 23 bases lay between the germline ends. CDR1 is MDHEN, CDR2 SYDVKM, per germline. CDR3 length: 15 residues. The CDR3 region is CASIKLPTGELGYTF. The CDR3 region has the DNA TGTGCCAGCATAAAATTACCGACAGGAGAGCTGGGCTACACCTTC.

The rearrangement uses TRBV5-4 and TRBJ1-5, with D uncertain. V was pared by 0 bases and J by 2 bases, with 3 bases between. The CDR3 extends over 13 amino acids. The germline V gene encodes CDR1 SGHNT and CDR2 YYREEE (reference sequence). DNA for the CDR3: TGTGCCAGCAGCTTGGCCGGCAATCAGCCCCAGCATTTT. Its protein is CASSLAGNQPQHF.

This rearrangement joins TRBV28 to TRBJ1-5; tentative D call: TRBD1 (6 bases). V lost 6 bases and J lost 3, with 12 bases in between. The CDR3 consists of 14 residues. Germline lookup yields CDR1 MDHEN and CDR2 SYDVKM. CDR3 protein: CASSPRTANQPQHF. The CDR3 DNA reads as TGTGCCAGCAGCCCCCGGACAGCCAATCAGCCCCAGCATTTT. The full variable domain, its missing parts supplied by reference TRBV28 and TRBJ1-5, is DVKVTQSSRYLVKRTGEKVFLECVQDMDHENMFWYRQDPGLGLRLIYFSYDVKMKEKGDIPEGYSVSREKKERFSLILESASTNQTSMYLCASSPRTANQPQHFGDGTRLSIL.

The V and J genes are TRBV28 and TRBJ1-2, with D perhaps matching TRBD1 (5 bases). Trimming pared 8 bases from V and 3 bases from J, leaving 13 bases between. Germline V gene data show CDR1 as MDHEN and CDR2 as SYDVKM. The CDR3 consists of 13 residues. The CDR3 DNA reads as TGTGCCAGCGGCGGGGGGGGTTACTATGGCTACACCTTC. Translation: CASGGGGYYGYTF.